Detailed here is one T cell receptor (beta chain). Its specificity is not known. The CDR3 spans 16 residues. Germline V gene sequence: CDR1 SGDLS, CDR2 YYNGEE. Trimming took 4 bases from V and 6 from J; bases not matched to a gene: 9. Profiling relied on immunoSEQ multiplex PCR, and the TCRdb table lists in-frame clones only, not all of them. The data show tens of thousands of clones, about nine tenths seen once. Mismatch repair deficiency was confirmed in all patients, by PCR or immunohistochemistry. TCRs were sequenced from three patients responding to pembrolizumab. The sample belongs to a study of PD-1 blockade in mismatch repair-deficient tumors. Study details: Patients had 12 mismatch repair-deficient cancer types, all previously treated and progressing.

Study results and limitations: Tumor-resident clones, often undetectable pretreatment in blood, expanded then contracted after pembrolizumab.

The V call is TRBV9, the J call TRBJ2-1, with 11 bases identical to TRBD2. The material was peripheral blood, obtained 52 weeks after starting pembrolizumab. The clonotype comes from an adult with mismatch repair-deficient cancer. This chain's CDR3 is CASSPLLAGVVNEQFF. In DNA form, the CDR3 reads TGTGCCAGCAGCCCCCTACTAGCGGGAGTCGTCAATGAGCAGTTCTTC. The entire variable domain, with the rest obtained from reference TRBV9 and TRBJ2-1, is as follows: DSGVTQTPKHLITATGQRVTLRCSPRSGDLSVYWYQQSLDQGLQFLIQYYNGEERAKGNILERFSAQQFPDLHSELNLSSLELGDSALYFCASSPLLAGVVNEQFFGPGTRLTVL.